The present TCR beta chain was sequenced within a study of T cell clones after liver transplantation (dated by TCRdb to 2018 to 2020). Notes on the research overall: Samples were obtained from ITN030ST, a randomized trial in which withdrawal of immunosuppression was attempted within 2 years of liver transplantation. After a pre-transplant mixed lymphocyte reaction, TCRbeta sequencing was used to pinpoint donor-reactive T cell clones, which were subsequently tracked in post-transplant blood. As an antigen-independent comparator for donor-reactive sequences, third party-reactive TCRbeta sequences were also identified from pre-transplant MLRs. Three of the eight recipients were HCV-positive; the others were transplanted for non-autoimmune, non-viral indications. Subjects received no induction therapy and standard immunosuppression until randomization at 12-24 months post-transplant. Tolerance was defined as complete immunosuppression withdrawal for at least one year with no rise in liver enzymes beyond twice the upper limit of normal. Blood samples were taken pre-transplant, pre-randomization before withdrawal, and post-randomization after full withdrawal or failed withdrawal. The studied cohort comprised 8 liver transplant recipients, 3 classified as tolerant and 5 as non-tolerant.

Unstimulated PBMCs, after thawing, were stained for CD3, CD4 and CD8 and then FACS-sorted into CD3+CD4+ and CD3+CD8+ populations. All 8 studied subjects were randomized to withdrawal of immunosuppression. The Qiagen DNeasy Blood and Tissue Kit was used for isolation of genomic DNA. From the cysteine through the phenylalanine, the CDR3 covers 14 amino acids. Left in the record is the CDR3 DNA by itself, 42 bases read in frame from the first base. V gives up 3 bases and J gives up 4 bases, and the segment between their germline ends measures 12 bases. From the germline V gene, CDR1 is KGHSH and CDR2 is LQKENI. Using immunoSEQ, frozen genomic DNA was subjected to high-throughput TCRbeta CDR3 sequencing, a process that included PCR amplification, mapping, bias correction and internal controls. Per the authors' processing: Productive rearrangements were kept, and unique TCRbeta sequences were defined by CDR3 nucleotide sequence plus V and J gene. For classification of a sequence as donor-reactive, at least 5-fold expansion in CFSE-low cells relative to unstimulated pre-transplant cells and a frequency of at least 0.01% were required. Minimum frequency thresholds were set for each subject based on the unstimulated sample with the lowest template count, ensuring at least 90% detection power. Jensen-Shannon divergence between the top 1000 TCRbeta sequences after and before transplant was used to measure repertoire turnover. Two-sided Fisher's exact tests were used to test for changes in the detection of donor-reactive sequences. TCRdb took over this immuneACCESS table, retaining in-frame rearrangements with V and J assigned. Such tables are incomplete; in checked studies, under half of the missing clones stem from an unresolved V gene, and the remainder is unexplained. V, J and clone size reflect that table, while D and trimming were determined from the DNA. The sample data list about 71,000 clones, and 80% of these were observed just once. About 0.79% of the sample goes to the ten largest clones.

Overall results and qualifications from the work: In 5 of 8 subjects, circulating donor-reactive CD4 TCRbeta sequences decreased significantly after transplant, regardless of tolerance or HCV status. Because no allograft tissue specimens were available, donor-reactive T cells may have migrated into the graft instead of being deleted. Donor-reactive sequences declined more than third party-reactive ones, suggesting partial antigen-specific deletion unrelated to withdrawal success. The conclusions were preliminary, being limited by small, heterogeneous patient numbers and by non-standardized post-transplant time points. After accounting for repertoire turnover, donor-reactive detection was significantly reduced in 7 of 8 subjects for CD4 and 8 of 8 for CD8. Low numbers of available donor cells limited the measurable donor-reactive repertoire in two subjects.

A note on this clone: Its recognized antigen is unknown. Within one base of it there is no much larger clone, and no base qualities were kept.

The sample in question was CD4+ T cells from blood, obtained 12 months after liver transplant. The chain is made from TRBV18 and TRBJ1-2, and possibly TRBD1, on 6 matching bases. This clonotype was sampled from a human patient who received a liver transplant. Where a transplant has occurred, the graft donor may have supplied some of the T cells. The CDR3 in this case is CASSPRQETYGYTF. The DNA reads TGTGCCAGCTCACCTCGACAGGAAACCTATGGCTACACCTTC.